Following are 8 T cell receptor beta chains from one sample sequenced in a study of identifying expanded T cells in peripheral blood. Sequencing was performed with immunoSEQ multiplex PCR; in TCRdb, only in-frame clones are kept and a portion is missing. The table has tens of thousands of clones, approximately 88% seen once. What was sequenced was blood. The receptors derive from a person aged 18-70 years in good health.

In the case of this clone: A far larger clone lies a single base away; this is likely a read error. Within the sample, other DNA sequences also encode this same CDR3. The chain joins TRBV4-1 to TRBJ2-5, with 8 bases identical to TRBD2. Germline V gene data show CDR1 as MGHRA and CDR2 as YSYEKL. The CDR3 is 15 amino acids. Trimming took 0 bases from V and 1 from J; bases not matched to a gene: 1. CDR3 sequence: CASSQDREGQETQYF. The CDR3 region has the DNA TGCGCCAGCAGCCAAGACCGGGAGGGCCAAGAGACCCAGTACTTC.

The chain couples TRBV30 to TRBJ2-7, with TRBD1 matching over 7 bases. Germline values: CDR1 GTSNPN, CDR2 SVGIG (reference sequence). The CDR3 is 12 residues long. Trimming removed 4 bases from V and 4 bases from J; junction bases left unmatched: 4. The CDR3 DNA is TGTGCCTGGAACGTACAGGGGTACGAGCAGTACTTC. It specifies CAWNVQGYEQYF.

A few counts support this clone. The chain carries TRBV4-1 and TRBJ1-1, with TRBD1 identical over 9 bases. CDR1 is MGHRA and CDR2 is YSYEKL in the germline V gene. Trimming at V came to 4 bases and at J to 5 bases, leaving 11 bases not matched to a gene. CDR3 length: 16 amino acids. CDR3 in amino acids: CASSPILTGTGTEAFF. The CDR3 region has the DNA TGCGCCAGCAGCCCCATCCTGACCGGGACAGGGACTGAAGCTTTCTTT.

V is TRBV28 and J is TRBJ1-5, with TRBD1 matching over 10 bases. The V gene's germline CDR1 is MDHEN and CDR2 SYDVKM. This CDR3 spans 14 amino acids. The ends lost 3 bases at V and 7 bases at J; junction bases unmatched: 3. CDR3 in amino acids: CASSLTGGGQPQHF. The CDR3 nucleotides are TGTGCCAGCAGTTTGACAGGGGGCGGACAGCCCCAGCATTTT.

CDR3 nucleotides: TGTGCCAGCAGTCAAGGACTAGCGGGAGAGTATGAGCAGTTCTTC. Translated, it gives CASSQGLAGEYEQFF. The chain couples TRBV27 to TRBJ2-1, with TRBD2 matching over 13 bases. The CDR3 spans 15 residues. The junction had 6 bases not matched to a gene; V was cut back by 5 bases and J by 8 bases. From germline, CDR1 is MNHEY and CDR2 SMNVEV (reference sequence).

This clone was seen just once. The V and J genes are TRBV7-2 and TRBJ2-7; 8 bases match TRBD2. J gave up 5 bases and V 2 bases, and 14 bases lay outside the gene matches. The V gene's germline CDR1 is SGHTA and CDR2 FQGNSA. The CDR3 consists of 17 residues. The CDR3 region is CASSLSFGEGGRNEQYF. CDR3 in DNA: TGTGCCAGCAGCTTAAGCTTCGGCGAGGGCGGGAGGAACGAGCAGTACTTC.

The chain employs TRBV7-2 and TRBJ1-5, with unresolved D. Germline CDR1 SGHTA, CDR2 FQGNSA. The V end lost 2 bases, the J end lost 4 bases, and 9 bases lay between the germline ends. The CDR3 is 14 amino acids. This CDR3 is CASSLSAGNQPQHF. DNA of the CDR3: TGTGCCAGCAGCTTAAGCGCGGGAAATCAGCCCCAGCATTTT.

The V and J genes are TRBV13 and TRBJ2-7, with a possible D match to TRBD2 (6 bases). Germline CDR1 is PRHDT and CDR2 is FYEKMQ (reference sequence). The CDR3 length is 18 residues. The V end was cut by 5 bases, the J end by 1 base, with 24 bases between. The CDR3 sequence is CASSPVVGTGERSYEQYF. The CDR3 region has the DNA TGTGCCAGCAGCCCCGTTGTCGGGACGGGGGAGAGGTCCTACGAGCAGTACTTC.